The entry below describes one T cell receptor beta chain. Its target is not known. The sample originates from a study of untreated major depressive disorder. The table came from immunoSEQ multiplex PCR; TCRdb's copy has only in-frame clones and leaves some out. The table lists more than 20,000 clones, roughly 91% of them singletons. Study-wide findings and caveats: All top five TRBV05-01 clones per subject were private clones.

This CDR3 region has 14 residues. CDR1 and CDR2 from the germline V gene are LNHDA and SQIVND (reference sequence). The sequence was collected from a young man in good health. Material for sequencing was CD4+ T cells from PBMCs. V and J are TRBV19 and TRBJ2-2; D could derive from TRBD1 or TRBD2 (7 bases each). The CDR3 DNA follows: TGTGCAGGGAGGGCAGGGGGGAACACCGGGGAGCTGTTTTTT. It encodes CAGRAGGNTGELFF.